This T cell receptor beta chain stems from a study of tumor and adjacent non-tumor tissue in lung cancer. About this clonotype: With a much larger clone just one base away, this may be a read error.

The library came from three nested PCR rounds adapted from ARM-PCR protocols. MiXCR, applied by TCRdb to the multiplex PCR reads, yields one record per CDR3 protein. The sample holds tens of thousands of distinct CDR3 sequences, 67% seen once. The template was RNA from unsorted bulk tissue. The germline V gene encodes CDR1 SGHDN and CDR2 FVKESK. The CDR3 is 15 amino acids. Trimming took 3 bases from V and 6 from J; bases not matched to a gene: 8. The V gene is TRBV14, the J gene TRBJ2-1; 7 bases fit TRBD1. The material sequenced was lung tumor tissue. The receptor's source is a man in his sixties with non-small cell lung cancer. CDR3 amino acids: CASSQEQGLINEQFF. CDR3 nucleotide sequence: TGTGCCAGCAGCCAGGAACAGGGGTTAATCAATGAGCAGTTCTTC.